A selection of T cell receptor beta chains follows, all from one sample in a study of ipilimumab plus nivolumab after autologous stem cell transplantation. Measured with immunoSEQ multiplex PCR; TCRdb has only the in-frame clones, and not every one. The data hold 15,000 to 20,000 clones, with approximately 79% observed a single time. Sequenced here: PBMCs, sampled in a trial of ipilimumab plus nivolumab as post-transplant consolidation. These receptors were taken from a male donor with diffuse large B-cell lymphoma. Both conserved end residues are part of each CDR3. Fields, in order: J gene, clone size, V gene, D gene, CDR3 DNA, CDR3 protein. The D gene is left open where the match is weak. The size field is filled for only some rows; it gives once, few, many or a size class.

J: TRBJ2-2
size: .
V: TRBV10-1
D: TRBD1
DNA: TGCGCCAGCAGTGCCGGGACAGGGAACACCGGGGAGCTGTTTTTT
CDR3: CASSAGTGNTGELFF

J: TRBJ2-3
size: .
V: TRBV7-2
D: TRBD1
DNA: TGTGCCAGCAGCCGGGGACAGTCTACGACAGATACGCAGTATTTT
CDR3: CASSRGQSTTDTQYF

J: TRBJ2-1
size: .
V: TRBV5-1
D: .
DNA: TGCGCCAGCAGCTTGGACGGCCTGAGCTCCTACAATGAGCAGTTCTTC
CDR3: CASSLDGLSSYNEQFF

J: TRBJ1-3
size: once
V: TRBV5-1
D: .
DNA: TGCGCCAGCAGCAGGGGACCGGAGGGTGGAAACACCATATATTTT
CDR3: CASSRGPEGGNTIYF

J: TRBJ1-6
size: .
V: TRBV6-1
D: .
DNA: TGTGCCAGCACTCGGTCAAGCTCCTATAATTCACCCCTCCACTTT
CDR3: CASTRSSSYNSPLHF

J: TRBJ1-4
size: .
V: TRBV7-9
D: .
DNA: TGTGCCAGCAGCTTAGGCCTCTCAACTAATGAAAAACTGTTTTTT
CDR3: CASSLGLSTNEKLFF

J: TRBJ1-1
size: .
V: TRBV30
D: .
DNA: TGTGCCTGGAAATGGGGAGTAGGCACTGAAGCTTTCTTT
CDR3: CAWKWGVGTEAFF

J: TRBJ1-3
size: .
V: TRBV4-1
D: TRBD1
DNA: TGCGCCAGCAGCCAAGGGGCAGGGGGACAACTATTCTCTGGAAACACCATATATTTT
CDR3: CASSQGAGGQLFSGNTIYF

J: TRBJ2-3
size: .
V: TRBV2
D: TRBD2
DNA: TGTGCCAGCAATAAAGCGGGAGCTCGAAGTACAGATACGCAGTATTTT
CDR3: CASNKAGARSTDTQYF

J: TRBJ2-5
size: .
V: TRBV28
D: TRBD1
DNA: TGTGCCAGCAGCCCCAGGGGGCTGGAAGGAGAGACCCAGTACTTC
CDR3: CASSPRGLEGETQYF

J: TRBJ1-1
size: .
V: TRBV7-9
D: .
DNA: TGTGCCAGCAGCTTAGAAGGACAATCGAACACTGAAGCTTTCTTT
CDR3: CASSLEGQSNTEAFF

J: TRBJ2-7
size: .
V: TRBV27
D: TRBD1
DNA: TGTGCCAGCAGTCCTATCGGGACAGGGGCCGGTGGCGAGCAGTACTTC
CDR3: CASSPIGTGAGGEQYF

J: TRBJ2-1
size: .
V: TRBV7-2
D: TRBD2
DNA: TGTGCCAGCAGCAACCCGACTAGCCGGTTAGAGCAGTTCTTC
CDR3: CASSNPTSRLEQFF

J: TRBJ1-2
size: .
V: TRBV5-5
D: .
DNA: TGTGCCAGCAGCTTGGAAGTCAGGACTAACTATGGCTACACCTTC
CDR3: CASSLEVRTNYGYTF

J: TRBJ1-1
size: .
V: TRBV10-3
D: TRBD1
DNA: TGTGCCATCAGTGGGGGATCCGGGACAGAAAACACTGAAGCTTTCTTT
CDR3: CAISGGSGTENTEAFF

J: TRBJ1-2
size: .
V: TRBV18
D: TRBD1
DNA: TGTGCCAGCTCACCCCGAACAGGGGACGACACCTTC
CDR3: CASSPRTGDDTF

J: TRBJ2-7
size: .
V: TRBV27
D: .
DNA: TGTGCCACCTTCTCCGCTAGCTACGAGCAGTACTTC
CDR3: CATFSASYEQYF

J: TRBJ2-1
size: .
V: TRBV5-1
D: .
DNA: TGCGCCAGCAGCTTGGAAGGGTCGGGATACAATGAGCAGTTCTTC
CDR3: CASSLEGSGYNEQFF

J: TRBJ2-1
size: medium-sized
V: TRBV25-1
D: TRBD1
DNA: TGTGCCAGCGCCAGGACAGGGGGCCTTGGGAATGAGCAGTTCTTC
CDR3: CASARTGGLGNEQFF

J: TRBJ2-1
size: .
V: TRBV6-5
D: .
DNA: TGTGCCAGCAGTTACAACGCGGGGAATGAGCAGTTCTTC
CDR3: CASSYNAGNEQFF

J: TRBJ2-2
size: .
V: TRBV19
D: TRBD2
DNA: TGTGCCAGTAGTCCCCAAAGAGCGGGAGGGGTCACCGGGGAGCTGTTTTTT
CDR3: CASSPQRAGGVTGELFF

J: TRBJ1-1
size: .
V: TRBV7-8
D: .
DNA: TGTGCCAGCAGCTTAGACAGGATGAACACTGAAGCTTTCTTT
CDR3: CASSLDRMNTEAFF

J: TRBJ2-2
size: .
V: TRBV5-4
D: TRBD1
DNA: TGTGCCAGCAACCCAGGGGGTGGTACCGGGGAGCTGTTTTTT
CDR3: CASNPGGGTGELFF

J: TRBJ2-2
size: once
V: TRBV19
D: .
DNA: TGTGCCAGTAGTATAGATATGGGACACAACACCGGGGAGCTGTTTTTT
CDR3: CASSIDMGHNTGELFF

J: TRBJ2-7
size: .
V: TRBV11-3
D: .
DNA: TGTGCCAGCAGCTTTCCCCCCCACCAAGGCACCTACGAGCAGTACTTC
CDR3: CASSFPPHQGTYEQYF

J: TRBJ2-7
size: .
V: TRBV7-3
D: TRBD1
DNA: TGTGCCAGCAGCTTCGGGACAGGGTCCTACGAGCAGTACTTC
CDR3: CASSFGTGSYEQYF

J: TRBJ2-2
size: once
V: TRBV4-1
D: .
DNA: TGCGCCAGCAGCCAAGTCGACCTTATTGTCACCGGGGAGCTGTTTTTT
CDR3: CASSQVDLIVTGELFF

J: TRBJ1-1
size: .
V: TRBV4-1
D: .
DNA: TGCGCCAGCAGACTCGGGCGGGGGGAGCTCACTGAAGCTTTCTTT
CDR3: CASRLGRGELTEAFF

J: TRBJ2-1
size: .
V: TRBV9
D: .
DNA: TGTGCCAGCAGCTACCGGAGGGATGAGCAGTTCTTC
CDR3: CASSYRRDEQFF

J: TRBJ1-2
size: .
V: TRBV7-9
D: .
DNA: TGTGCCGTCACAGGGTACTATGGCTACACCTTC
CDR3: CAVTGYYGYTF

J: TRBJ2-5
size: .
V: TRBV2
D: TRBD2
DNA: TGTGCCAGCAGTGAGGGACTAGCGGGCCTCCAAGAGACCCAGTACTTC
CDR3: CASSEGLAGLQETQYF

J: TRBJ1-2
size: .
V: TRBV20-1
D: .
DNA: TGCAGTGCAACCCTCATCGGGGGCTACACCTTC
CDR3: CSATLIGGYTF

J: TRBJ2-5
size: .
V: TRBV7-9
D: TRBD2
DNA: TGTGCCAGCAGCCCCCGTAGCGGGGGGGTACAAGAGACCCAGTACTTC
CDR3: CASSPRSGGVQETQYF

J: TRBJ1-1
size: few
V: TRBV5-4
D: .
DNA: TGTGCCAGCAGCCCCTCCCAGGGCAACACTGAAGCTTTCTTT
CDR3: CASSPSQGNTEAFF

J: TRBJ2-1
size: medium-sized
V: TRBV10-1
D: .
DNA: TGCGCCAGCAGTGAAAGGGACAAGGCTTCCTACAATGAGCAGTTCTTC
CDR3: CASSERDKASYNEQFF

J: TRBJ2-2
size: .
V: TRBV5-5
D: TRBD1
DNA: TGTGCCAGCAGCCCAAACAGGGGTAGCACCGGGGAGCTGTTTTTT
CDR3: CASSPNRGSTGELFF

J: TRBJ2-5
size: .
V: TRBV10-3
D: .
DNA: TGTGCCATCACCCCAGACAGTTTAATGGAGACCCAGTACTTC
CDR3: CAITPDSLMETQYF

J: TRBJ2-7
size: .
V: TRBV7-8
D: .
DNA: TGTGCCAGCAGCCGGGACTGGGCTTCCGGCGAGCAGTACTTC
CDR3: CASSRDWASGEQYF

J: TRBJ1-1
size: .
V: TRBV29-1
D: .
DNA: TGCAGCGTTACAGGGTTACTCACGAACACTGAAGCTTTCTTT
CDR3: CSVTGLLTNTEAFF

J: TRBJ2-5
size: .
V: TRBV5-1
D: .
DNA: TGCGCCAGCAGCTTGCTGACGGGGGAGCAGTACTTC
CDR3: CASSLLTGEQYF

J: TRBJ2-3
size: .
V: TRBV19
D: .
DNA: TGTGCCAGTAGTATCGGGGGCGTGGATACGCAGTATTTT
CDR3: CASSIGGVDTQYF

J: TRBJ2-1
size: .
V: TRBV25-1
D: .
DNA: TGTGCCAGCACCTTACTCCGGGAAGCCTCCTACAATGAGCAGTTCTTC
CDR3: CASTLLREASYNEQFF